This T cell receptor (beta chain) is from a study of CD8 T cells in ankylosing spondylitis. Study outcomes and limitations: A motif in TCR beta, a set of roughly eight highly homologous variants, appeared characteristic of ankylosing spondylitis blood. Some of these motif variants have turned up before, in reports on reactive arthritis synovial fluid and blood. Within matched ankylosing spondylitis synovial fluid, disease-linked clones were reportedly significantly enriched.

V gave up 7 bases and J gave up 3 bases, with 10 bases separating them. Germline CDR1 and CDR2: LNHDA and SQIVND (reference sequence). The CDR3 runs to 13 residues. The authors made TCR beta libraries by quantitative 5'-RACE with molecular barcodes. A single record per CDR3 protein comes from TCRdb applying MiXCR to the 5' RACE reads. The table lists 400,000 or so distinct CDR3 sequences, roughly a quarter of them singletons. In its sample, this clonotype was seen a few times. Its antigen is unknown. This clonotype was obtained from a male donor with ankylosing spondylitis. The chain carries TRBV19 and TRBJ1-5; D call uncertain. Sample: blood, either unsorted or a sorted T cell fraction (not recorded which). Written as DNA, the CDR3 is TGTGCCAGTAATGGTCGATACAATCAGCCCCAGCATTTT. It translates to CASNGRYNQPQHF.